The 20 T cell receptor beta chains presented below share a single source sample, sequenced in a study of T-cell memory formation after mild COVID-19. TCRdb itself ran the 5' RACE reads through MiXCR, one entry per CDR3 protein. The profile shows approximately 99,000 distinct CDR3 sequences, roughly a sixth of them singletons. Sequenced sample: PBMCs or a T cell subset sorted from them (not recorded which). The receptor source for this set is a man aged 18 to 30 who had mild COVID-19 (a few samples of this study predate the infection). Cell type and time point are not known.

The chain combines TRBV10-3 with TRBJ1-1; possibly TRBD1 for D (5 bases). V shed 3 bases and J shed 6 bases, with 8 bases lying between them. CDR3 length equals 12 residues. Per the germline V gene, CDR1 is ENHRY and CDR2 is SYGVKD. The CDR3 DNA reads TGTGCCATCAGTGACAGGGTTTCTGAAGCTTTCTTT. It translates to CAISDRVSEAFF.

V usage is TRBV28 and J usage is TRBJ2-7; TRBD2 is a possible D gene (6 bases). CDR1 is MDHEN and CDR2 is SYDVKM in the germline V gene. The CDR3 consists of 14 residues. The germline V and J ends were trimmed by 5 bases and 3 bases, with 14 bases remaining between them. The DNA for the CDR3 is TGTGCCAGCAGTCCTGCGGGATCCCGCTACGAGCAGTACGTC. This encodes CASSPAGSRYEQYV.

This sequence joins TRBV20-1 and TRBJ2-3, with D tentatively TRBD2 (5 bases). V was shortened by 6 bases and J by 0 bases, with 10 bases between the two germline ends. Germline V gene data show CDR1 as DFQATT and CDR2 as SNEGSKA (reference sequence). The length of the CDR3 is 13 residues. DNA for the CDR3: TGCAGTGCCCCAGCGGTGAGCACAGATACGCAGTATTTT. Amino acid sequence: CSAPAVSTDTQYF.

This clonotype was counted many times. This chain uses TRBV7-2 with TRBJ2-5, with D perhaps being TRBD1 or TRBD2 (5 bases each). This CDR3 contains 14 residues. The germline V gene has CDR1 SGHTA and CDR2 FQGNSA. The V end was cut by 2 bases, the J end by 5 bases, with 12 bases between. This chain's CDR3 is CASSLLTREETQYF. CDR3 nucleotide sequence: TGTGCCAGCAGCTTACTTACCAGGGAGGAGACCCAGTACTTC.

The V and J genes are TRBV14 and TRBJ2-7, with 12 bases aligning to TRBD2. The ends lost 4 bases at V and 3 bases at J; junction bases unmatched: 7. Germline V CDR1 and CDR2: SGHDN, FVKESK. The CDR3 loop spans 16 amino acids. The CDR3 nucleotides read TGTGCCAGCAGCCCGATGACTAGCGGGGGCTTCTACGAGCAGTACTTC. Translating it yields CASSPMTSGGFYEQYF.

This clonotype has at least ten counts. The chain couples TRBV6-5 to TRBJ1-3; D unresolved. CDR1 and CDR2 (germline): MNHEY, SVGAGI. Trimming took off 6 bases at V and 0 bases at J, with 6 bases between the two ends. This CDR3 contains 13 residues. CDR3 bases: TGTGCCAGCAGGACACCCTCTGGAAACACCATATATTTT. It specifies CASRTPSGNTIYF.

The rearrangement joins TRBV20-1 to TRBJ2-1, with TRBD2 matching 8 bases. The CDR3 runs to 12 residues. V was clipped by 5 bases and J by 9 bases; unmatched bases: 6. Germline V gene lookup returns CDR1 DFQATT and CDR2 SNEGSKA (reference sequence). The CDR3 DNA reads TGCAGTGCTCTGCTCGGGGGGGGTGAGCAGTTCTTC. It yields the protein CSALLGGGEQFF.

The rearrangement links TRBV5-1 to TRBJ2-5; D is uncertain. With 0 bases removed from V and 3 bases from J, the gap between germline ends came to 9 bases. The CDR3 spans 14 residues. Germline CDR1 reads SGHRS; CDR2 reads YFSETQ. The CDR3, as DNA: TGCGCCAGCAGCTTGGGACCGGAAAAAGAGACCCAGTACTTC. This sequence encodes CASSLGPEKETQYF.

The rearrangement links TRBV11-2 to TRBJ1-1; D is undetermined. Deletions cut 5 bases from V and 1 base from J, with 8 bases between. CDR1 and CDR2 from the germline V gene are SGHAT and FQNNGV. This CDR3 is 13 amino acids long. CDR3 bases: TGTGCCAGCAGCCCGGAAAGGAACACTGAAGCTTTCTTT. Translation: CASSPERNTEAFF.

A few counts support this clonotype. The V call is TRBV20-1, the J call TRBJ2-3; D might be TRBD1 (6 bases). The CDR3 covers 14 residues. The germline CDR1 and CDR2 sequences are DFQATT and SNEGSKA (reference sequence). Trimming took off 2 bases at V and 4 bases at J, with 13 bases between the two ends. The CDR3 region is CSARSGTKPDTQYF. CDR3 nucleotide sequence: TGCAGTGCTAGATCGGGGACAAAACCAGATACGCAGTATTTT.

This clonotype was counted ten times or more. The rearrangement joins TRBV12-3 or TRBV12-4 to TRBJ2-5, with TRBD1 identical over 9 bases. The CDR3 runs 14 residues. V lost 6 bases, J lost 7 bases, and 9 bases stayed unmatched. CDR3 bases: TGTGCCAGCAGCCCTGGACAGGGGCGGGGGACCCAGTACTTC. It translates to CASSPGQGRGTQYF.

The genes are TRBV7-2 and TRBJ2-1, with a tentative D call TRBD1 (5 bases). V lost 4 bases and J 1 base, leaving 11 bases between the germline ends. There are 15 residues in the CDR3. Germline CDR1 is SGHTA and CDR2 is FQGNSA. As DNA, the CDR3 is TGTGCCAGCAGCTCTTCAGGGTTATCCTACAATGAGCAGTTCTTC. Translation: CASSSSGLSYNEQFF.

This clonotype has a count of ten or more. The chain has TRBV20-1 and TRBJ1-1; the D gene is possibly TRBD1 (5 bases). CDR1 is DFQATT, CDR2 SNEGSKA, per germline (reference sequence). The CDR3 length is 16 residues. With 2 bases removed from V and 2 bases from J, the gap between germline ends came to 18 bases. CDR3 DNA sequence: TGCAGTGCTAGACTCCCCTTGACAGATCTCAACACTGAAGCTTTCTTT. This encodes CSARLPLTDLNTEAFF.

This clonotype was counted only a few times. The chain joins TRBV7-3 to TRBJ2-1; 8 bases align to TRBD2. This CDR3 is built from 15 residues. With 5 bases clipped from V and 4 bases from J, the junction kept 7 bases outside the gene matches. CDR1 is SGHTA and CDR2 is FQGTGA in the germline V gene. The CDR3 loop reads CASSPGLAVYNEQFF. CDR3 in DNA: TGTGCCAGCAGCCCCGGACTAGCCGTTTACAATGAGCAGTTCTTC.

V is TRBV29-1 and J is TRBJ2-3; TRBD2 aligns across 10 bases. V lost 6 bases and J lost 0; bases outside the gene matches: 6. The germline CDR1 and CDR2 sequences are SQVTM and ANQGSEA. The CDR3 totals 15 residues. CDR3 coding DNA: TGCAGCGTGACTAGCGGGTCCTCTAGCACAGATACGCAGTATTTT. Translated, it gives CSVTSGSSSTDTQYF.

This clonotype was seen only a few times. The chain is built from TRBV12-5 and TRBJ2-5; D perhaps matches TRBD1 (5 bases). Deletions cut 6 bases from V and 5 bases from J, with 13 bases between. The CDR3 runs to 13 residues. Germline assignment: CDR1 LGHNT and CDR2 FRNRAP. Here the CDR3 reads CASGQTAGETQYF. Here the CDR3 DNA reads TGTGCTAGTGGGCAGACAGCTGGGGAGACCCAGTACTTC.

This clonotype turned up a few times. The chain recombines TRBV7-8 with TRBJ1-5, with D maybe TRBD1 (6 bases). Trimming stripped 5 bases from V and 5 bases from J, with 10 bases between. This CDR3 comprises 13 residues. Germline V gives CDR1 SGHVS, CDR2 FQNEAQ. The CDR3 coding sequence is TGTGCCAGCAGCCAAGGGGGATATCAGCCCCAGCATTTT. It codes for CASSQGGYQPQHF. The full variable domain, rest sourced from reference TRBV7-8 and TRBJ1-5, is GAGVSQSPRYKVAKRGQDVALRCDPISGHVSLFWYQQALGQGPEFLTYFQNEAQLDKSGLPSDRFFAERPEGSVSTLKIQRTQQEDSAVYLCASSQGGYQPQHFGDGTRLSIL.

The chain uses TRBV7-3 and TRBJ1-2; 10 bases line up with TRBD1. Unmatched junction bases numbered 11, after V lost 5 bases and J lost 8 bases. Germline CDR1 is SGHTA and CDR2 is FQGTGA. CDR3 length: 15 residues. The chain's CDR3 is CASSPRSGTGVGYTF. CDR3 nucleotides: TGTGCCAGCAGCCCGAGAAGCGGGACAGGGGTGGGCTACACCTTC. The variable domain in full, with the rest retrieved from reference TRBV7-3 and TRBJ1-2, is GAGVSQTPSNKVTEKGKYVELRCDPISGHTALYWYRQSLGQGPEFLIYFQGTGAADDSGLPNDRFFAVRPEGSVSTLKIQRTERGDSAVYLCASSPRSGTGVGYTFGSGTRLTVV.

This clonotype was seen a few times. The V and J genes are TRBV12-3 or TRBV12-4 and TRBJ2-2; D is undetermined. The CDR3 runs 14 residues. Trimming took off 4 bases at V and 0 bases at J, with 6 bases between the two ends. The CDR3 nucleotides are TGTGCCAGCAGTTCCATACCGAACACCGGGGAGCTGTTTTTT. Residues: CASSSIPNTGELFF.

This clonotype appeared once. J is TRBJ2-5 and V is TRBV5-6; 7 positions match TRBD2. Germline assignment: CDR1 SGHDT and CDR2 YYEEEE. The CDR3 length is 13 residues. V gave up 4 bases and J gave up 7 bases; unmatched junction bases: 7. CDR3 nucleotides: TGTGCCAGCAGCCCCCAGTGGGGGGGGACCCAGTACTTC. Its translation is CASSPQWGGTQYF.